Sequencing of this TCR beta chain was carried out in a study of neoadjuvant nivolumab and ipilimumab in lung cancer. Note on this clone: Its antigen is undetermined.

The J segment lost 6 bases and the V segment lost 10 bases, leaving 8 bases of the junction unmatched. The CDR3 sequence is 12 residues long. Per germline, CDR1 MGHDK and CDR2 SYGVNS. Sequencing used immunoSEQ multiplex PCR; TCRdb keeps in-frame clones, though not all of them. The sample contains about 38,000 clones, 85% to 90% of which appear only once. Findings and caveats of the study: Compared with tumor-adjacent uninvolved lung, resected tumors showed greater richness and clonality. TCR receptors were sequenced in few samples.

The sequences come from peripheral blood, collected before neoadjuvant nivolumab, alone or with ipilimumab. V gene TRBV25-1 combines with J gene TRBJ1-2; 7 bases map to TRBD1. This TCR was sampled from an adult with non-small cell lung cancer. Here the CDR3 reads CATSGGYNGYTF. In DNA, the CDR3 is TGTGCCACCTCAGGGGGTTATAATGGCTACACCTTC.